This TCR beta chain was sequenced in a study of blood T cell repertoires in COVID-19. Study in general: Some COVID-19 samples were acute and others convalescent; all came from the United States, Italy and Spain. T cells, B-cell-depleted T cells, or PBMCs provided the cDNA or gDNA that served as material.

This clone was recorded once. The authors' processing: Using reference gene primer amplification, nucleated cell counts were estimated. TCRdb keeps only in-frame clones here, not all; method: immunoSEQ multiplex PCR. For V, J and clone size, that table is used; D and trimming come from the DNA. The data contain 130,000 or so clones, about 86% of them singletons. The CDR3 is 14 amino acids. Germline loops: CDR1 MNHNY, CDR2 SVGAGI (reference sequence). With V trimmed by 7 bases and J by 0 bases, 4 bases remained unmatched. This TCR derives from a woman aged 55-69 years with acute or convalescent COVID-19. The chain is built from TRBV6-6 and TRBJ2-7; 9 nucleotides align to TRBD1. The sample taken for sequencing was peripheral blood. The CDR3 spells CASKKGQGSYEQYF. CDR3 coding DNA: TGTGCCAGCAAAAAGGGACAGGGCTCCTACGAGCAGTACTTC.